These 8 T cell receptor beta chains came from one sample sequenced in a study of cytomegalovirus exposure and HLA in healthy donors. The PCR was carried out with 60 Vbeta primers and 13 Jbeta primers. Repertoires were generated with immunoSEQ multiplex PCR, while TCRdb's copy carries only in-frame clones and drops some. The table records about 170,000 clones, roughly three quarters of them present only once. Sequences were obtained from PBMCs. The receptors were gathered from a woman between 50 and 59 years old in good health and CMV-seropositive.

Comments on this clone: This specimen includes other DNA sequences encoding the same CDR3. The V call is TRBV5-1, the J call TRBJ2-7, with D possibly TRBD2 on 6 matching bases. V shed 1 base and J shed 0 bases, with 8 bases lying between them. CDR3 length equals 14 residues. CDR1 is SGHRS and CDR2 is YFSETQ in the germline V gene. CDR3 protein: CASSLIGSSYEQYF. In nucleotides, the CDR3 is TGCGCCAGCAGCTTGATCGGGAGCTCCTACGAGCAGTACTTC.

With respect to this clone: Its ends do not fully match the called genes, so a read error is possible. In the same sample, other DNA sequences code for this CDR3. V gene TRBV14 combines with J gene TRBJ2-3; D unresolved. The germline gives CDR1 SGHDN, CDR2 FVKESK. The CDR3 extends over 13 amino acids. DNA for the CDR3: TGCGCCAGCAGCCCCAACCCTCAGGATACGCAGTATTTT. Amino acid sequence: CASSPNPQDTQYF.

The chain joins TRBV27 to TRBJ1-5; no reliable D call. The CDR3 runs 13 residues. Trimming took 6 bases from V and 5 from J, leaving 11 bases between them. The germline gives CDR1 MNHEY, CDR2 SMNVEV (reference sequence). The CDR3 here is CASSSSQDQPQHF. The CDR3 DNA sequence: TGTGCCAGCAGCAGCAGTCAGGATCAGCCCCAGCATTTT.

The chain has TRBV19 and TRBJ1-5; the match to TRBD1 covers 7 bases. This CDR3 comprises 14 residues. Germline V CDR1 and CDR2: LNHDA, SQIVND (reference sequence). V lost 8 bases, J lost 7 bases, and 11 bases stayed unmatched. As DNA, the CDR3 is TGTGCCAGTTCACCGGGACAGAGTCCCCAGCCCCAGCATTTT. Protein sequence: CASSPGQSPQPQHF.

The V call is TRBV5-1, the J call TRBJ2-3, with 7 bases aligning to TRBD2. V was clipped by 4 bases and J by 4 bases; unmatched bases: 12. Per the germline V gene, CDR1 is SGHRS and CDR2 is YFSETQ. This CDR3 contains 16 residues. This CDR3 is CASSNRTSQPPDTQYF. CDR3 nucleotide sequence: TGCGCCAGCAGCAATCGGACTAGTCAGCCCCCAGATACGCAGTATTTT. The variable domain in full, completed from reference TRBV5-1 and TRBJ2-3, reads KAGVTQTPRYLIKTRGQQVTLSCSPISGHRSVSWYQQTPGQGLQFLFEYFSETQRNKGNFPGRFSGRQFSNSRSEMNVSTLELGDSALYLCASSNRTSQPPDTQYFGPGTRLTVL.

This clone was recorded a few times. V gene TRBV15 combines with J gene TRBJ1-3; D gene ambiguous. CDR1 and CDR2 (germline): LNHNV, YYDKDF (reference sequence). The CDR3 has 15 amino acids. Trimming removed 0 bases at V and 0 bases at J, with 6 bases between. The CDR3 DNA follows: TGTGCCACCAGCAGAGATAAGAGCTCTGGAAACACCATATATTTT. It specifies CATSRDKSSGNTIYF. The variable domain in full, completed from reference TRBV15 and TRBJ1-3, reads DAMVIQNPRYQVTQFGKPVTLSCSQTLNHNVMYWYQQKSSQAPKLLFHYYDKDFNNEADTPDNFQSRRPNTSFCFLDIRSPGLGDTAMYLCATSRDKSSGNTIYFGEGSWLTVV.

The J gene is TRBJ2-2, the V gene TRBV7-2; D is unresolved. CDR1 is SGHTA and CDR2 is FQGNSA in the germline V gene. The CDR3 loop spans 18 amino acids. V shed 3 bases and J shed 0 bases, with 17 bases lying between them. The CDR3 DNA follows: TGTGCCAGCAGCTTTCCCCAGTTCGGCGGAGCGAACACCGGGGAGCTGTTTTTT. As protein: CASSFPQFGGANTGELFF.

The DNA for the CDR3 is TGTGCCAGCAGCTTGGGACAGGGGGCTTTTTCGTACGAGCAGTACTTC. Translating gives CASSLGQGAFSYEQYF. The rearrangement joins TRBV5-4 to TRBJ2-7; 10 bases agree with TRBD1. The V gene's germline CDR1 is SGHNT and CDR2 YYREEE (reference sequence). The CDR3 is made up of 16 amino acids. Trimming at V came to 0 bases and at J to 4 bases, leaving 7 bases not matched to a gene.